These T cell receptor beta chains were read from a single sample in a study of cytomegalovirus exposure and HLA in healthy donors. The assay was immunoSEQ multiplex PCR, and TCRdb's table has in-frame clones only and misses some. Seen here are some 200,000 clones, 82% observed once, and the top ten hold around 3%. Material: PBMCs. The source of these receptors is a woman aged 40 to 49 in good health and CMV-seronegative. Each CDR3 is given with its conserved first and last residue. A D gene is named only where the DNA matches it firmly. The listing skips clone size in some rows; elsewhere it reads once, few, many or a size class.

V	size	J	D	length	CDR3	DNA
TRBV6-1	NA	TRBJ2-1	TRBD2	17	CASSEDRGTSAHNEQFF	TGTGCCAGCAGTGAAGATAGGGGAACTAGCGCCCACAATGAGCAGTTCTTC
TRBV7-2	NA	TRBJ2-5	NA	14	CASSPAGNQETQYF	TGTGCCAGCAGCCCAGCGGGTAATCAAGAGACCCAGTACTTC
TRBV2	NA	TRBJ2-2	NA	15	CASSEDRPSGGELFF	TGTGCCAGCAGTGAAGACAGGCCTTCGGGCGGGGAGCTGTTTTTT
TRBV18	NA	TRBJ2-3	TRBD2	15	CASSPGTSGTDTQYF	TGTGCCAGCTCACCAGGTACTAGCGGGACAGATACGCAGTATTTT
TRBV29-1	NA	TRBJ1-5	NA	12	CSVKEGNQPQHF	TGCAGCGTTAAGGAGGGCAATCAGCCCCAGCATTTT
TRBV7-9	few	TRBJ1-2	NA	14	CASSHAVFKHGYTF	TGTGCCAGCAGCCATGCGGTGTTTAAGCATGGCTACACCTTC
TRBV5-4	NA	TRBJ1-6	TRBD1	14	CASSPNRGGSPLHF	TGTGCCAGCAGCCCTAACAGGGGGGGGTCACCCCTCCACTTT
TRBV10-2	NA	TRBJ2-3	TRBD2	16	CASSLLAGGTTDTQYF	TGCGCCAGCAGTTTACTAGCGGGAGGTACCACAGATACGCAGTATTTT
TRBV7-3	NA	TRBJ2-1	NA	15	CASSFRLARLNEQFF	TGTGCCAGCAGCTTCAGGCTAGCGAGACTAAATGAGCAGTTCTTC
TRBV2	NA	TRBJ2-7	TRBD2	15	CASRYIAGSTYEQYF	TGTGCCAGCAGGTATATAGCGGGGAGCACCTACGAGCAGTACTTC
TRBV10-1	NA	TRBJ2-7	TRBD2	14	CASSGTTSGLEQYF	TGCGCCAGCAGCGGGACTACCAGCGGTCTCGAGCAGTACTTC
TRBV25-1	once	TRBJ2-5	TRBD1	15	CASSGQGTHQETQYF	TGTGCCAGCAGTGGACAGGGGACACACCAAGAGACCCAGTACTTC
TRBV7-8	NA	TRBJ1-3	NA	16	CASSLGQIYSGNTIYF	TGTGCCAGCAGCTTAGGACAGATCTACTCTGGAAACACCATATATTTT
TRBV30	once	TRBJ2-5	NA	13	CAWSSGNAETQYF	TGTGCCTGGAGTTCGGGGAATGCGGAGACCCAGTACTTC
TRBV29-1	NA	TRBJ2-1	NA	15	CSVEDPLASYNEQFF	TGCAGCGTTGAAGATCCACTAGCCTCCTACAATGAGCAGTTCTTC
TRBV28	NA	TRBJ2-7	NA	15	CASSLASSSSYEQYF	TGTGCCAGCAGTTTAGCGAGCTCGAGCTCCTACGAGCAGTACTTC
TRBV7-8	NA	TRBJ1-5	TRBD1	15	CASSADRLLTEPQHF	TGTGCCAGCAGCGCGGACAGGCTTTTGACGGAGCCCCAGCATTTT
TRBV30	NA	TRBJ2-5	TRBD2	17	CAWTIGWLAGGQETQYF	TGTGCCTGGACTATAGGCTGGCTAGCGGGAGGTCAAGAGACCCAGTACTTC
TRBV7-7	NA	TRBJ2-2	NA	14	CASSLAFGAGELFF	TGTGCCAGCAGCTTAGCGTTCGGGGCCGGGGAGCTGTTTTTT
TRBV1	NA	TRBJ2-2	NA	17	CTSSLIAGGSHTGELFF	TGCACCAGCAGCCTAATAGCGGGAGGGTCCCACACCGGGGAGCTGTTTTTT
TRBV5-4	few	TRBJ2-7	TRBD2	14	CASSFGGGPDEQYF	TGTGCCAGCAGCTTCGGGGGAGGGCCGGACGAGCAGTACTTC
TRBV5-1	NA	TRBJ2-7	NA	15	CASSRWPGINDEQYF	TGCGCCAGCAGCCGGTGGCCCGGGATCAACGACGAGCAGTACTTC